This note documents a single T cell receptor beta chain sequence. The data were obtained in a study of blood T cell repertoires in COVID-19. Sequencing was performed with immunoSEQ multiplex PCR; in TCRdb, only in-frame clones are kept and a portion is missing. The table includes around 170,000 clones, more than 75% detected once. CDR1 and CDR2 from the germline V gene are LNHNV and YYDKDF (reference sequence). The CDR3 loop spans 17 amino acids. V was clipped by 3 bases and J by 0 bases, with 15 bases between them. Participant age was about 18 to 100 years, and participants resided in fewer than 30 US areas.

The genes are TRBV15 and TRBJ1-3; D unresolved. This sequence was found in a man aged 55 to 69 who had been exposed to COVID-19. Sequences were obtained from PBMCs or T cells enriched from blood (not recorded which). CDR3 loop: CATSRSMVPSSGNTIYF. CDR3 DNA sequence: TGTGCCACCAGCAGGAGCATGGTACCGAGCTCTGGAAACACCATATATTTT.